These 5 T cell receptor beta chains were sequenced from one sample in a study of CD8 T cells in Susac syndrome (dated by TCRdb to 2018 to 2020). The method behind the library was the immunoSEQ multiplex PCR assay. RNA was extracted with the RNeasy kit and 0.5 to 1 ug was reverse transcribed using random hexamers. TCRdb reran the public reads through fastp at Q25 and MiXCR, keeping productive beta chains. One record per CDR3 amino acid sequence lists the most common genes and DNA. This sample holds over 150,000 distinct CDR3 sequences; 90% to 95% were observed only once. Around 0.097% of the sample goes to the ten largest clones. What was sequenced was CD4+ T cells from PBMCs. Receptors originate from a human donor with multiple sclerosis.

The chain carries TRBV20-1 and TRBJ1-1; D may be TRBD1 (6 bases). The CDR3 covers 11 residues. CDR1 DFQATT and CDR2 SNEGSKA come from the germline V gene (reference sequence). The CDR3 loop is CSVGQNTEAFF. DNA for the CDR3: TGCAGCGTGGGACAGAACACTGAAGCTTTCTTT.

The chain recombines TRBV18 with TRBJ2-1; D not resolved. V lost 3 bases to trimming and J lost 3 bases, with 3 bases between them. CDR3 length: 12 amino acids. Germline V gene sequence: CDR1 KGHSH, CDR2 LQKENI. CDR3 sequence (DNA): TGTGCCAGCTCACCCGGCTACAATGAGCAGTTCTTC. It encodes CASSPGYNEQFF. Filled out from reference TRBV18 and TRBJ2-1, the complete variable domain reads NAGVMQNPRHLVRRRGQEARLRCSPMKGHSHVYWYRQLPEEGLKFMVYLQKENIIDESGMPKERFSAEFPKEGPSILRIQQVVRGDSAAYFCASSPGYNEQFFGPGTRLTVL.

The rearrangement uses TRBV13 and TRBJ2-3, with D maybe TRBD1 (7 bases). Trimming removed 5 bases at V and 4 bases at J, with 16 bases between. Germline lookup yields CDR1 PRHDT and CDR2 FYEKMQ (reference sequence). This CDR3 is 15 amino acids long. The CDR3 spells CASSLPGGGPDTQYF. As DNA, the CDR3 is TGTGCCAGCAGCCTTCCAGGGGGAGGCCCAGATACGCAGTATTTT.

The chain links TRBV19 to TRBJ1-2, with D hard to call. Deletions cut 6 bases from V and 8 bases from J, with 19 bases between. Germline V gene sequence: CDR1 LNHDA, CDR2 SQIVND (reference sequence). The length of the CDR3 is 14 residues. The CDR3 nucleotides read TGTGCCAGTAGACCGACCGACGTGCCCCAGGGCTACACCTTC. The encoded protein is CASRPTDVPQGYTF.

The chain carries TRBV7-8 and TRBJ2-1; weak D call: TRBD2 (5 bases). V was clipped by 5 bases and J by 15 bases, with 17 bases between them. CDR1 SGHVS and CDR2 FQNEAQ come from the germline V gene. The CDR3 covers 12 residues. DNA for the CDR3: TGTGCCAGCAGCCCCCGGGAAGGAAGACGGTTCTTC. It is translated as CASSPREGRRFF.